The 14 T cell receptor beta chains below were found in one sample sequenced in a study of T cell changes during pregnancy in multiple sclerosis. Libraries were prepared by immunoSEQ multiplex PCR; TCRdb keeps only in-frame clonotypes and omits some of them. The sample yields 45,000 or so clones, about 91% seen once. The sequenced sample was CD8+ T cells from peripheral blood mononuclear cells, obtained after pregnancy. The receptor source for this set is a female donor with multiple sclerosis, enrolled in a pregnancy study.

The rearrangement links TRBV7-2 to TRBJ2-1, with 8 bases identical to TRBD2. Looked up from germline, CDR1 is SGHTA and CDR2 is FQGNSA. The V segment lost 4 bases and the J segment 4 bases; nucleotides outside the gene matches: 6. The CDR3 consists of 15 residues. CDR3 region: CASSYKRGPYNEQFF. DNA of the CDR3: TGTGCCAGCAGCTACAAGCGGGGGCCTTACAATGAGCAGTTCTTC.

This CDR3 is CASSLMGQNTEAFF. In DNA, the CDR3 is TGTGCCAGCAGCTTAATGGGGCAGAACACTGAAGCTTTCTTT. The V and J genes are TRBV11-3 and TRBJ1-1; D may be TRBD1 (5 bases). Germline V gene data show CDR1 as SGHNT and CDR2 as YENEEA. This CDR3 has 14 residues. Trimming removed 2 bases at V and 1 base at J, with 8 bases between.

J is TRBJ2-7 and V is TRBV11-2; 8 nucleotides match TRBD2. The CDR3 covers 15 residues. The V gene end was trimmed by 5 bases and the J gene end by 4 bases; junction bases not matched to a gene: 10. Germline V lookup: CDR1 SGHAT, CDR2 FQNNGV. This chain's CDR3 is CASSHTAGVFYEQYF. For the CDR3, the DNA is TGTGCCAGCAGCCATACAGCGGGAGTCTTTTACGAGCAGTACTTC.

The table lists this clone with a count of one. The rearrangement uses TRBV6-5 and TRBJ1-5; D perhaps matches TRBD1 (5 bases). The V gene lost 0 bases and the J gene lost 3 bases, with 9 bases spanning the gap. The CDR3 totals 15 residues. Germline-derived CDR1 and CDR2 are MNHEY and SVGAGI. CDR3 bases: TGTGCCAGCAGTTACTCAAGGGGACTCAATCAGCCCCAGCATTTT. Its translation: CASSYSRGLNQPQHF.

V is TRBV19 and J is TRBJ1-2; 9 bases align to TRBD1. The germline V gene encodes CDR1 LNHDA and CDR2 SQIVND (reference sequence). The CDR3 runs 15 residues. Trimming at V came to 5 bases and at J to 4 bases, leaving 8 bases not matched to a gene. The CDR3, as DNA: TGTGCCAGTAGTGCCACAGGGGGCAGGGTCTATGGCTACACCTTC. Translating gives CASSATGGRVYGYTF. The full variable domain, its missing parts supplied by reference TRBV19 and TRBJ1-2, is DGGITQSPKYLFRKEGQNVTLSCEQNLNHDAMYWYRQDPGQGLRLIYYSQIVNDFQKGDIAEGYSVSREKKESFPLTVTSAQKNPTAFYLCASSATGGRVYGYTFGSGTRLTVV.

V usage is TRBV7-9 and J usage is TRBJ1-5, with a weak D call TRBD1 (6 bases). CDR1 is SEHNR, CDR2 FQNEAQ, per germline (reference sequence). This CDR3 is 16 amino acids long. Trimming took off 1 base at V and 2 bases at J, with 12 bases between the two ends. The CDR3 is CASSLVGGAGNQPQHF. The CDR3 DNA reads as TGTGCCAGCAGCTTAGTTGGGGGGGCCGGCAATCAGCCCCAGCATTTT.

This chain joins TRBV19 and TRBJ2-1; maybe TRBD2 (5 bases). Per the germline V gene, CDR1 is LNHDA and CDR2 is SQIVND (reference sequence). CDR3 size: 15 residues. Deletions cut 6 bases from V and 0 bases from J, with 12 bases between. The CDR3 DNA sequence: TGTGCCAGTAGCCGCACTAGTAGCTCCTACAATGAGCAGTTCTTC. The encoded protein is CASSRTSSSYNEQFF.

The chain links TRBV9 to TRBJ2-2; D is unresolved. The CDR3 consists of 16 residues. V shed 4 bases and J shed 0 bases, with 13 bases lying between them. Germline CDR1 and CDR2: SGDLS and YYNGEE. The CDR3 coding sequence is TGTGCCAGCAGCCGCAACAGCCGAACGAACACCGGGGAGCTGTTTTTT. This translates into CASSRNSRTNTGELFF. The full variable domain, its missing parts supplied by reference TRBV9 and TRBJ2-2, is DSGVTQTPKHLITATGQRVTLRCSPRSGDLSVYWYQQSLDQGLQFLIQYYNGEERAKGNILERFSAQQFPDLHSELNLSSLELGDSALYFCASSRNSRTNTGELFFGEGSRLTVL.

The count of this clone is one. The junction departs from the called germline gene at one end, perhaps through a read error. This chain joins TRBV10-1 and TRBJ2-7; D is uncertain. Germline-derived CDR1 and CDR2 are WNHNN and SYGVQD (reference sequence). The CDR3 consists of 11 residues. The CDR3 region is CASSDSSEQYF. CDR3 sequence (DNA): TGCGCCAGCAGTGATTCCTCCGAGCAGTACTTC.

The table lists this clone with a count of one. The chain employs TRBV4-2 and TRBJ1-2, with D maybe TRBD1 (6 bases). The ends were cut back, 4 bases at V and 8 bases at J, with 20 bases in the middle. Germline CDR1 LGHNA, CDR2 YNFKEQ. This CDR3 comprises 15 residues. The CDR3 region is CASSPQGDTLWGYTF. CDR3 DNA sequence: TGTGCCAGCAGCCCGCAAGGGGACACCCTATGGGGCTACACCTTC.

CDR3 protein: CASRLDRRGYTF. CDR3 in DNA: TGTGCCAGCAGACTGGACAGACGCGGCTACACCTTC. The gene calls are TRBV5-6 and TRBJ1-2; TRBD1 is a possible D gene (6 bases). Germline CDR1 and CDR2: SGHDT and YYEEEE. This CDR3 region has 12 residues. V gave up 5 bases and J gave up 8 bases, with 13 bases separating them.

The rearrangement links TRBV27 to TRBJ1-5, with a possible D match to TRBD1 (5 bases). Trimming pared 2 bases from V and 1 base from J, leaving 12 bases between. The CDR3 is made up of 16 amino acids. CDR1 is MNHEY and CDR2 is SMNVEV in the germline V gene (reference sequence). CDR3 region: CASSLGGSWSNQPQHF. The CDR3 nucleotides are TGTGCCAGCAGTTTAGGGGGGAGTTGGAGCAATCAGCCCCAGCATTTT.

The rearrangement uses TRBV2 and TRBJ2-7, with D possibly being TRBD1 (6 bases). Germline CDR1 and CDR2: SNHLY and FYNNEI. This CDR3 has 15 residues. V was clipped by 7 bases and J by 0 bases, with 16 bases between them. The CDR3 sequence: CASTTEEDSSYEQYF. CDR3 bases: TGTGCCAGCACCACCGAGGAGGACAGCTCCTACGAGCAGTACTTC.

The chain recombines TRBV5-6 with TRBJ2-7; D possibly corresponds to TRBD2 (7 bases). V was shortened by 3 bases and J by 6 bases, with 25 bases between the two germline ends. This CDR3 comprises 17 residues. Germline CDR1 SGHDT, CDR2 YYEEEE. The CDR3 nucleotides are TGTGCCAGCAGCTCGTCCCTCATGGGGGGGGCGCTTACCGAGCAGTACTTC. Translation: CASSSSLMGGALTEQYF.